This is a list of T cell receptor beta chains from one sample in a study of vaccination effects on CD4 cells after COVID-19. These receptors' targets are unknown. Clones were read by immunoSEQ multiplex PCR, and TCRdb kept only the in-frame ones, dropping some. Of tens of thousands of clones listed, roughly 70% are singletons. The input for sequencing was CD4+ T cells from PBMCs cultured with HCoV-OC43 spike peptides, taken before COVID-19 vaccination. Receptors were obtained from a human donor who received a COVID-19 vaccine. The CDR3 runs from the conserved cysteine through the conserved F or W. The order of the fields is CDR3 protein, CDR3 DNA, V gene, D gene, J gene, clone size. The D gene is left open where the match is weak. Clone size, where shown, is once, few, many, or a class for clones that have expanded.

CASSIRAVRGEAFF	TGTGCCAGTAGTATAAGGGCGGTTCGGGGTGAAGCTTTCTTT	TRBV19	-	TRBJ1-1	once
CSVALGQGWETQYF	TGCAGCGTGGCCCTAGGACAGGGTTGGGAGACCCAGTACTTC	TRBV29-1	TRBD1	TRBJ2-5	once
CASSLGALEGNEKLFF	TGCGCCAGCAGCTTGGGGGCCTTAGAGGGTAATGAAAAACTGTTTTTT	TRBV5-1	-	TRBJ1-4	-
CASSQVQGAGGNTEAFF	TGTGCCAGCAGCCAAGTTCAGGGGGCGGGAGGGAACACTGAAGCTTTCTTT	TRBV4-2	TRBD1	TRBJ1-1	-
CAWARTGYGYTF	TGTGCCTGGGCTAGGACAGGGTATGGCTACACCTTC	TRBV30	TRBD1	TRBJ1-2	-
CAWSRQGIQPQHF	TGTGCCTGGAGTAGACAGGGTATTCAGCCCCAGCATTTT	TRBV30	TRBD1	TRBJ1-5	-
CASGGANYGYTF	TGTGCCTCTGGTGGAGCTAACTATGGCTACACCTTC	TRBV3-1/TRBV3-2	-	TRBJ1-2	-
CASSPGARFF	TGTGCCAGCAGTCCGGGGGCGAGGTTCTTC	TRBV2	-	TRBJ2-1	-
CASSPQGWGGEAFF	TGTGCCAGTAGCCCCCAAGGGTGGGGGGGTGAAGCTTTCTTT	TRBV19	-	TRBJ1-1	-
CASSPTGQRNEKLFF	TGTGCCAGCAGCCCAACGGGACAGCGAAATGAAAAACTGTTTTTT	TRBV9	TRBD1	TRBJ1-4	-
CAWSVFGVGEDTIYF	TGTGCCTGGAGTGTATTCGGGGTTGGGGAGGACACCATATATTTT	TRBV30	-	TRBJ1-3	-